These T cell receptor beta chains were read from a single sample in a study of shared clonotypes between healthy human individuals. Measured with immunoSEQ multiplex PCR; TCRdb has only the in-frame clones, and not every one. The repertoire holds over a million clones, with about 77% as singletons. Material: memory CD4+ T cells sorted from blood. The receptors derive from a man aged 18 to 30 in good health. The CDR3 runs from the conserved cysteine through the conserved F or W. The D gene is left open where the match is weak. Clone size is shown for a subset of rows, as once, few, many or a class of expanded clone.

V,D,size,J,CDR3,DNA
TRBV10-2,TRBD1,.,TRBJ2-2,CASRDRDFRTGELFF,TGCGCCAGCAGGGACAGGGATTTTCGCACCGGGGAGCTGTTTTTT
TRBV5-4,.,medium-sized,TRBJ1-1,CASSYRSQNTEAFF,TGTGCCAGCAGCTACAGGTCCCAGAACACTGAAGCTTTCTTT
TRBV7-2,.,.,TRBJ2-2,CASSPQPGGGELFF,TGTGCCAGCAGCCCCCAGCCCGGAGGCGGGGAGCTGTTTTTT
TRBV7-9,.,.,TRBJ2-4,CASSLGGRVGTKNIQYF,TGTGCCAGCAGCTTAGGGGGCAGGGTGGGTACCAAAAACATTCAGTACTTC
TRBV2,TRBD1,.,TRBJ2-2,CASGRTGITGELFF,TGTGCCAGCGGAAGGACAGGGATAACCGGGGAGCTGTTTTTT
TRBV9,TRBD2,once,TRBJ2-1,CASSVTAGGWNEQFF,TGTGCCAGCAGCGTCACAGCGGGAGGATGGAATGAGCAGTTCTTC
TRBV27,TRBD1,once,TRBJ1-5,CASSPQGAPGNQPQHF,TGTGCCAGCAGTCCCCAGGGGGCGCCTGGGAATCAGCCCCAGCATTTT
TRBV30,.,.,TRBJ2-7,CAWSVGKAGSEQYF,TGTGCCTGGAGTGTAGGCAAGGCAGGGAGCGAGCAGTACTTC
TRBV4-2,.,.,TRBJ1-2,CASSQVQGNEGYTF,TGTGCCAGCAGCCAAGTGCAGGGGAATGAGGGCTACACCTTC
TRBV19,.,.,TRBJ1-1,CASSLPRRNTEAFF,TGTGCCAGTAGTCTACCCCGGCGGAACACTGAAGCTTTCTTT
TRBV29-1,.,.,TRBJ2-2,CSGGNTGELFF,TGCAGCGGGGGGAACACCGGGGAGCTGTTTTTT
TRBV5-1,.,.,TRBJ2-2,CASRYGGLNTGELFF,TGCGCCAGCAGGTACGGGGGCCTGAACACCGGGGAGCTGTTTTTT